Listed below are T cell receptor beta chains from one sample, sequenced in a study of blood T cell repertoires in COVID-19. Repertoires were generated with immunoSEQ multiplex PCR, while TCRdb's copy carries only in-frame clones and drops some. The sample carries under 95,000 clones, 85% recorded once. The source material was peripheral blood. The receptors originated from a man aged 50 to 60 with COVID-19, enrolled during active disease. CDR3s include the opening cysteine and the closing phenylalanine or tryptophan. The D gene is left open where the match is weak. Clone size appears in some rows only: once, few, many, or a class for an expanded clone.

V gene,D gene,clone size,J gene,CDR3 DNA,CDR3 protein
TRBV23-1,-,-,TRBJ2-7,TGCGCCAGCTCCAAGGGGGTGCAGTACTTC,CASSKGVQYF
TRBV6-6,-,-,TRBJ2-7,TGTGCCAGCACATCGGCGGGCAGCTACGAGCAGTACTTC,CASTSAGSYEQYF
TRBV14,-,-,TRBJ2-2,TGTGCCAGCAGCCAGGGGCCGAACACCGGGGAGCTGTTTTTT,CASSQGPNTGELFF
TRBV19,-,-,TRBJ2-3,TGTGCCAGTAGTACCAGGGACATCGTAATAGATACGCAGTATTTT,CASSTRDIVIDTQYF
TRBV13,-,-,TRBJ2-7,TGTGCCACCAAGGCTGGGGTCGGGGAATCCTACGAGCAGTACTTC,CATKAGVGESYEQYF
TRBV6-6,-,-,TRBJ1-2,TGTGCCAGCAGTTACTCGGAGGTCTCTAACTATGGCTACACCTTC,CASSYSEVSNYGYTF
TRBV10-2,TRBD1,medium-sized,TRBJ2-1,TGCGCCAGCAGTAGGACAGGGGGCTACAATGAGCAGTTCTTC,CASSRTGGYNEQFF
TRBV24-1,TRBD2,-,TRBJ2-1,TGTGCCACCAGTGACACCCCGACGGGAGCGGGAGGGTCGAGGTGGAATGAGCAGTTCTTC,CATSDTPTGAGGSRWNEQFF
TRBV4-1,-,-,TRBJ1-6,TGCGCCAGCAGCCACCTCAGACAGGTGTCGAATGGGAATTCACCCCTCCACTTT,CASSHLRQVSNGNSPLHF
TRBV4-1,TRBD2,-,TRBJ2-1,TGCGCCAGCAGCCAAGAAGGGCTAGCGGGGACCTACAATGAGCAGTTCTTC,CASSQEGLAGTYNEQFF
TRBV19,TRBD2,-,TRBJ2-2,TGTGCCAGTAGTGCCCAGACCCTGTGGCGGGAGGTTTCTGCCGGGGAGCTGTTTTTT,CASSAQTLWREVSAGELFF
TRBV18,-,once,TRBJ2-1,TGTGCCAGCTCATCCCAGGGTTACGATGAGCAGTTCTTC,CASSSQGYDEQFF
TRBV6-1,-,-,TRBJ1-2,TGTGCCAGCAGTGAATGGAGGCCCGAGGGAAGCTACACCTTC,CASSEWRPEGSYTF
TRBV19,-,-,TRBJ1-5,TGTGCCAGTAGCCTCGACAACGGGGGAAATCAGCCCCAGCATTTT,CASSLDNGGNQPQHF
TRBV6-5,TRBD1,-,TRBJ2-5,TGTGCCAGTGCTCCACCGGGACAGGGCCCGGAGACCCAGTACTTC,CASAPPGQGPETQYF
TRBV28,TRBD1,-,TRBJ1-5,TGTGCCAGCAGTACAGGGGGCGCCGTGTATCAGCCCCAGCATTTT,CASSTGGAVYQPQHF
TRBV5-4,TRBD2,-,TRBJ2-1,TGTGCCAGCAGCTTGGCAAGGGGACTAGCCAAGAATGAGCAGTTCTTC,CASSLARGLAKNEQFF
TRBV2,-,-,TRBJ1-1,TGTGCCACCTCCTGGGAGGACTTAGTAGGAGAAGCTTTCTTT,CATSWEDLVGEAFF
TRBV13,TRBD2,-,TRBJ2-7,TGTGCCAGCAGCCAGGTGGCGGGAGTAGGCGAGCAGTACTTC,CASSQVAGVGEQYF
TRBV30,-,-,TRBJ1-2,TGTGCCTGGAGTAGCACAACGACGGGGGGCTACACCTTC,CAWSSTTTGGYTF
TRBV12-3/TRBV12-4,TRBD1,-,TRBJ2-4,TGTGCCAGCAGTTTAGGGGACAGTATTCAGTACTTC,CASSLGDSIQYF
TRBV28,TRBD2,-,TRBJ2-7,TGTGCCAGCAGTCTAGCGGGACAGACTTACGAGCAGTACTTC,CASSLAGQTYEQYF
TRBV5-1,TRBD1,-,TRBJ2-3,TGCGCCAGCAGCTTCCAGGGGGCCACTAGCACAGATACGCAGTATTTT,CASSFQGATSTDTQYF
TRBV7-8,-,once,TRBJ2-3,TGTGCCAGCAGCTTAGAGCGACAGAAATCGAGTGCGCAGTATTTT,CASSLERQKSSAQYF
TRBV7-2,TRBD2,-,TRBJ2-1,TGTGCCAGCAGGACGGGAGGACTCCCTCTCAATGAGCAGTTCTTC,CASRTGGLPLNEQFF
TRBV6-6,-,once,TRBJ1-2,TGTGCCAGCAGTTACTCGAGCGACAGTCACGATGGCTACACCTTC,CASSYSSDSHDGYTF
TRBV29-1,-,-,TRBJ1-1,TGCAGCGTAGGTACAGGGTGGAGAATGAACACTGAAGCTTTCTTT,CSVGTGWRMNTEAFF
TRBV7-3,TRBD1,few,TRBJ1-5,TGTGCCAGCAGCCCGGGACAGGGACAGCCCCAGCATTTT,CASSPGQGQPQHF
TRBV4-3,-,-,TRBJ2-1,TGCGCCAGCAGCCAAGATGACGTAGGGAGAGATGAGCAGTTCTTC,CASSQDDVGRDEQFF
TRBV11-3,TRBD1,-,TRBJ1-5,TGTGCCAGCAACCCCGAAGGGGGCAAGGGATATAGCAATCAGCCCCAGCATTTT,CASNPEGGKGYSNQPQHF
TRBV19,TRBD2,medium-sized,TRBJ2-1,TGTGCCAGTAGTATTATGGGACTAGCGGGAGTGGCGGGTCCGTTCTTC,CASSIMGLAGVAGPFF
TRBV15,TRBD2,-,TRBJ2-1,TGTGCCACCAGCAGGGAACGGGCGGGAGTTTCCTACAATGAGCAGTTCTTC,CATSRERAGVSYNEQFF
TRBV6-5,-,-,TRBJ1-5,TGTGCCAGCAGTCAGGGGCAGCCCCAGCATTTT,CASSQGQPQHF
TRBV19,-,-,TRBJ1-2,TGTGCCAGTGCGGGGCGAGCTAACTATGGCTACACCTTC,CASAGRANYGYTF
TRBV28,-,-,TRBJ1-2,TGTGCCAGCAGCTATAGACAGCAACTACGGGATGGCTACACCTTC,CASSYRQQLRDGYTF
TRBV2,-,-,TRBJ1-5,TGTGCCAGCAGTGAGGAACAACCGGGACTCAGTAGCAATCAGCCCCAGCATTTT,CASSEEQPGLSSNQPQHF
TRBV9,-,few,TRBJ1-1,TGTGCCAGCAGCGTAGGCGAGCAGAACACTGAAGCTTTCTTT,CASSVGEQNTEAFF
TRBV4-1,-,-,TRBJ1-4,TGCGCCAGCAGCCAACAGGGGCAGAGTAATGAAAAACTGTTTTTT,CASSQQGQSNEKLFF